These 2 T cell receptor beta chains were sequenced from one sample in a study of T cells in Graves' hyperthyroidism and ophthalmopathy. Authors of the study amplified TCR beta CDR3 regions from RNA transcripts. The TCR CDR3 was amplified in a first-round RT-PCR using the HTBI primer set. One entry per CDR3 protein, called by TCRdb with MiXCR from the multiplex PCR reads. The profile covers a few hundred thousand distinct CDR3 sequences, with under 20% appearing a single time and 35% to 45% taken by the ten largest. Sequencing input: blood. The receptors here all came from a man younger than 35 with Graves' ophthalmopathy.

The chain uses TRBV20-1 and TRBJ1-3, with D hard to call. Germline-derived CDR1 and CDR2 are DFQATT and SNEGSKA (reference sequence). The CDR3 is 16 residues long. The V end was cut by 2 bases, the J end by 0 bases, with 14 bases between. The CDR3 nucleotides are TGCAGTGCTAGAAGGGCAGCAGCGACCTCTGGAAACACCATATATTTT. It yields the protein CSARRAAATSGNTIYF.

This clonotype has a count of ten or more. The chain has TRBV18 and TRBJ1-1, with TRBD1 matching over 8 bases. Looked up from germline, CDR1 is KGHSH and CDR2 is LQKENI. Trimming took 6 bases from V and 8 from J; bases not matched to a gene: 8. The CDR3 sequence is 13 residues long. This chain's CDR3 is CASSQDRDGEAFF. DNA of the CDR3: TGTGCCAGCTCTCAGGACAGGGATGGGGAAGCTTTCTTT.